The rows below give T cell receptor beta chains drawn from one sample of a study of breast tumors, draining lymph nodes, adjacent tissues. TCRdb passed the multiplex PCR reads through MiXCR, listing each CDR3 protein once. The repertoire holds under 250,000 distinct CDR3 sequences, with 32% as singletons. Input material: axillary lymph node tissue. These receptors all stem from a female donor with breast cancer. Some clones in this sample may be carry-over from other donors' samples. Each CDR3 is given with its conserved first and last residue. The D gene is left open where the match is weak. Expanded clones are given a class, and other clones once, few, many or no size at all.

V	size	J	D	CDR3	DNA
TRBV5-1	.	TRBJ2-5	.	CASSLGGVGIQETQYF	TGCGCCAGCAGCTTGGGGGGAGTGGGCATCCAAGAGACCCAGTACTTC
TRBV28	many	TRBJ2-7	.	CASRNVLYEQYF	TGTGCCAGCAGGAATGTGCTGTACGAGCAGTACTTC
TRBV7-2	many	TRBJ2-2	.	CASSPSGTGELFF	TGTGCCAGCAGCCCAAGTGGTACCGGGGAGCTGTTTTTT
TRBV3-1	few	TRBJ2-5	.	CASSQGLLRETQYF	TGTGCCAGCAGCCAAGGACTCCTCCGGGAGACCCAGTACTTC
TRBV29-1	.	TRBJ1-1	.	CSVQRTTNTEAFF	TGCAGCGTACAACGTACGACGAACACTGAAGCTTTCTTT
TRBV5-1	many	TRBJ2-7	.	CASSLSQGAPYEQYF	TGCGCCAGCAGCTTGTCCCAGGGAGCCCCCTACGAGCAGTACTTC
TRBV6-6	once	TRBJ1-1	.	CASSKTENTEAFF	TGTGCCAGCAGTAAGACAGAGAACACTGAAGCTTTCTTT
TRBV6-6	.	TRBJ1-6	.	CASSLGANSPLHF	TGTGCCAGCAGCTTAGGTGCAAATTCGCCCCTCCACTTT
TRBV7-3	many	TRBJ2-1	TRBD2	CASSSPSGSSSYNEQFF	TGTGCCAGCAGCTCTCCTAGCGGTTCCAGCTCCTACAATGAGCAGTTCTTC
TRBV20-1	.	TRBJ2-6	.	CSARDQGAGANVLTF	TGCAGTGCTAGAGATCAGGGAGCAGGGGCCAACGTCCTGACTTTC